The T cell receptor beta chain described here comes from a study of cytomegalovirus exposure and HLA in healthy donors. A multiplex PCR was run with 60 Vbeta primers and 13 Jbeta primers. Profiled with immunoSEQ multiplex PCR; TCRdb holds only in-frame clones, not every one. The table includes roughly 220,000 clones, around four fifths detected once. V dropped 6 bases and J dropped 2; count of bases not matched to a gene: 2. CDR3 size: 15 residues. Germline assignment: CDR1 MDHEN and CDR2 SYDVKM. The table lists this clone with a count of one. Sample: PBMCs. The rearrangement uses TRBV28 and TRBJ1-5; 12 bases are shared with TRBD1. The sequence was obtained from a middle-aged woman in good health and CMV-seronegative. CDR3 amino acids: CASRGQGAGNQPQHF. In nucleotides, the CDR3 is TGTGCCAGCAGGGGACAGGGGGCAGGCAATCAGCCCCAGCATTTT.